These T cell receptor beta chains were read from a single sample in a study of cytomegalovirus exposure and HLA in healthy donors. Repertoires were generated with immunoSEQ multiplex PCR, while TCRdb's copy carries only in-frame clones and drops some. In the table there are some 130,000 clones, approximately 84% of which are singletons. Input material: PBMCs. The receptors here all came from a woman in her thirties or forties in good health and CMV-seronegative. Both conserved end residues are part of each CDR3. Each record gives: D gene, J gene, clone size, V gene, CDR3 DNA, CDR3 protein. D genes are given only for firm matches. Size is stated for part of the rows, as once, few or many counts, or as a class when the clone is expanded.

d_call: .
j_call: TRBJ1-4
clone_size: .
v_call: TRBV6-1
cdr3_nt: TGTGCCAGCAGGAGGACTAATGAAAAACTGTTTTTT
cdr3_aa: CASRRTNEKLFF

d_call: TRBD1
j_call: TRBJ1-5
clone_size: few
v_call: TRBV2
cdr3_nt: TGTGCCAGCAGTACGGACAGGGGGCTCGCCCAGCCCCAGCATTTT
cdr3_aa: CASSTDRGLAQPQHF

d_call: .
j_call: TRBJ1-1
clone_size: .
v_call: TRBV27
cdr3_nt: TGTGCCAGCGAATGGGCAAGTAAGACCTTGGGACAACACACTGAAGCTTTCTTT
cdr3_aa: CASEWASKTLGQHTEAFF

d_call: .
j_call: TRBJ2-7
clone_size: .
v_call: TRBV11-2
cdr3_nt: TGTGCCAGCAGCTTGGACAGTAGCTCCTACGAGCAGTACTTC
cdr3_aa: CASSLDSSSYEQYF

d_call: .
j_call: TRBJ2-5
clone_size: few
v_call: TRBV27
cdr3_nt: TGTGCCAGCAGTTTTTCGTACCAAGAGACCCAGTACTTC
cdr3_aa: CASSFSYQETQYF

d_call: TRBD1
j_call: TRBJ2-7
clone_size: .
v_call: TRBV5-1
cdr3_nt: TGCGCCAGCAGCTTGGTTGCAGGGGGTTCCTACGAGCAGTACTTC
cdr3_aa: CASSLVAGGSYEQYF

d_call: .
j_call: TRBJ2-7
clone_size: once
v_call: TRBV6-1
cdr3_nt: TGTGCCAGCAGAGAAGTCACGCGAGAGCAGTACTTC
cdr3_aa: CASREVTREQYF

d_call: TRBD2
j_call: TRBJ2-1
clone_size: .
v_call: TRBV9
cdr3_nt: TGTGCCAGCAGCTTCCGGGAGGGCGGGGGGTGGAATGAGCAGTTCTTC
cdr3_aa: CASSFREGGGWNEQFF

d_call: TRBD1
j_call: TRBJ1-2
clone_size: .
v_call: TRBV28
cdr3_nt: TGTGCCAGCAGTTTCCTCAGACAGGGAAAGGGGCCTGGTGGCTACACCTTC
cdr3_aa: CASSFLRQGKGPGGYTF

d_call: .
j_call: TRBJ1-1
clone_size: .
v_call: TRBV14
cdr3_nt: TGTGCCAGCAGCCAAGTATCCGAACATGAAGCTTTCTTT
cdr3_aa: CASSQVSEHEAFF

d_call: .
j_call: TRBJ2-2
clone_size: .
v_call: TRBV29-1
cdr3_nt: TGCAGCGTTGAAGTGACAGAGGGGGCCGGGGAGCTGTTTTTT
cdr3_aa: CSVEVTEGAGELFF

d_call: TRBD2
j_call: TRBJ2-3
clone_size: .
v_call: TRBV7-3
cdr3_nt: TGTGCCAGCAGCCCCCCCCCACTAGCGGGGGCTAGTACGCAGTATTTT
cdr3_aa: CASSPPPLAGASTQYF

d_call: TRBD1
j_call: TRBJ1-1
clone_size: .
v_call: TRBV7-3
cdr3_nt: TGTGCCAGCAGCCTCGAAGACAGGGGGTGGGGCACTGAAGCTTTCTTT
cdr3_aa: CASSLEDRGWGTEAFF

d_call: .
j_call: TRBJ1-6
clone_size: .
v_call: TRBV28
cdr3_nt: TGTGCCAGCAGTAAGGCGGGCGGCGTTAATTCACCCCTCCACTTT
cdr3_aa: CASSKAGGVNSPLHF

d_call: .
j_call: TRBJ2-3
clone_size: .
v_call: TRBV5-6
cdr3_nt: TGTGCCAGCAGGCGGGGGCAGCATCGCACAGATACGCAGTATTTT
cdr3_aa: CASRRGQHRTDTQYF

d_call: TRBD2
j_call: TRBJ2-1
clone_size: .
v_call: TRBV5-1
cdr3_nt: TGCGCCAGCAGCTTCGGCGTAGCGGGAGGGGATGAGCAGTTCTTC
cdr3_aa: CASSFGVAGGDEQFF

d_call: TRBD2
j_call: TRBJ2-5
clone_size: .
v_call: TRBV5-4
cdr3_nt: TGTGCCAGCAGCTTTAGCGGGAAAGAGACCCAGTACTTC
cdr3_aa: CASSFSGKETQYF

d_call: .
j_call: TRBJ1-2
clone_size: .
v_call: TRBV19
cdr3_nt: TGTGCCAGTAAGACTACAGGGAACTATGGCTACACCTTC
cdr3_aa: CASKTTGNYGYTF

d_call: .
j_call: TRBJ2-5
clone_size: .
v_call: TRBV10-1
cdr3_nt: TGCGCCAGCAGTGAGTCACTAGCTTGCGAGACCCAGTACTTC
cdr3_aa: CASSESLACETQYF

d_call: TRBD1
j_call: TRBJ2-7
clone_size: once
v_call: TRBV6-4
cdr3_nt: TGTGCCACCCTTCCGGGACAGGGGGCGCGTGAGCAGTACTTC
cdr3_aa: CATLPGQGAREQYF

d_call: .
j_call: TRBJ1-2
clone_size: few
v_call: TRBV25-1
cdr3_nt: TGTGCCAGCAAGTTGCCGGGACGGGGGGGCTACACCTTC
cdr3_aa: CASKLPGRGGYTF

d_call: .
j_call: TRBJ1-5
clone_size: few
v_call: TRBV9
cdr3_nt: TGTGCCAGCAGCAAAGGGGATGACAATCAGCCCCAGCATTTT
cdr3_aa: CASSKGDDNQPQHF

d_call: .
j_call: TRBJ2-7
clone_size: .
v_call: TRBV5-4
cdr3_nt: TGTGCCAGCAGCCCCTACGAGGACATAACCTACGAGCAGTACTTC
cdr3_aa: CASSPYEDITYEQYF

d_call: TRBD1
j_call: TRBJ2-5
clone_size: .
v_call: TRBV5-1
cdr3_nt: TGCGCCAGCAGCTCGACAGGGGACGGGACCCAGTACTTC
cdr3_aa: CASSSTGDGTQYF

d_call: TRBD1
j_call: TRBJ1-1
clone_size: .
v_call: TRBV19
cdr3_nt: TGTGCCAGTAGCCCTGTGCCCGGACAGGGGAACACTGAAGCTTTCTTT
cdr3_aa: CASSPVPGQGNTEAFF

d_call: TRBD2
j_call: TRBJ2-5
clone_size: .
v_call: TRBV30
cdr3_nt: TGTGCCTGGAGTGTGGGCGGGAGCAGTCAAGAGACCCAGTACTTC
cdr3_aa: CAWSVGGSSQETQYF

d_call: .
j_call: TRBJ2-1
clone_size: .
v_call: TRBV6-1
cdr3_nt: TGTGCCAGCAGCGTTAACAATGAGCAGTTCTTC
cdr3_aa: CASSVNNEQFF

d_call: TRBD1
j_call: TRBJ1-2
clone_size: .
v_call: TRBV5-6
cdr3_nt: TGTGCCAGCAGCGGGGACAGCTATGGCTACACCTTC
cdr3_aa: CASSGDSYGYTF

d_call: TRBD2
j_call: TRBJ2-7
clone_size: .
v_call: TRBV7-2
cdr3_nt: TGTGCCAGCAGCTTAACAAGCGGGGGTAGCAACGAGCAGTACTTC
cdr3_aa: CASSLTSGGSNEQYF

d_call: TRBD2
j_call: TRBJ2-1
clone_size: .
v_call: TRBV14
cdr3_nt: TGTGCCAGCAGCCGGGGACTAGCGCTAGATTCACGGGAGCAGTTCTTC
cdr3_aa: CASSRGLALDSREQFF

d_call: .
j_call: TRBJ2-2
clone_size: .
v_call: TRBV5-4
cdr3_nt: TGTGCCAGCAGCCGATTGGACTTCGGTTCACGAACCGGGGAGCTGTTTTTT
cdr3_aa: CASSRLDFGSRTGELFF

d_call: TRBD2
j_call: TRBJ2-1
clone_size: .
v_call: TRBV6-5
cdr3_nt: TGTGCCAGCAGTTACTCGGCGGGGGTAACCCCCGAGCAGTTCTTC
cdr3_aa: CASSYSAGVTPEQFF

d_call: TRBD1
j_call: TRBJ1-3
clone_size: .
v_call: TRBV6-5
cdr3_nt: TGTGCCAGCAGTTCTGGGACAGGGTACAACACCATATATTTT
cdr3_aa: CASSSGTGYNTIYF

d_call: .
j_call: TRBJ2-4
clone_size: .
v_call: TRBV7-9
cdr3_nt: TGTGCCAGCAGCTTGTACGAGGGGGAATCCAAAAACATTCAGTACTTC
cdr3_aa: CASSLYEGESKNIQYF

d_call: TRBD2
j_call: TRBJ2-5
clone_size: .
v_call: TRBV15
cdr3_nt: TGTGCCACCAGCAGAGATTCGGCTAGCGGGAGTGGGGAGACCCAGTACTTC
cdr3_aa: CATSRDSASGSGETQYF

d_call: TRBD1
j_call: TRBJ2-7
clone_size: .
v_call: TRBV27
cdr3_nt: TGTGCCAGCAGTTTCGGAGACAGGGGCTACGAGCAGTACTTC
cdr3_aa: CASSFGDRGYEQYF

d_call: TRBD1
j_call: TRBJ2-1
clone_size: .
v_call: TRBV4-2
cdr3_nt: TGTGCCAGCAGCCAAGACGGGGCGGGACAGGGGTTGAATGAGCAGTTCTTC
cdr3_aa: CASSQDGAGQGLNEQFF

d_call: .
j_call: TRBJ2-3
clone_size: .
v_call: TRBV28
cdr3_nt: TGTGCCAGCATTGCGTCCACAGATACGCAGTATTTT
cdr3_aa: CASIASTDTQYF

d_call: .
j_call: TRBJ1-5
clone_size: .
v_call: TRBV19
cdr3_nt: TGTGCCAGTAGTAACGACAGGATTAGCAATCAGCCCCAGCATTTT
cdr3_aa: CASSNDRISNQPQHF

d_call: .
j_call: TRBJ2-7
clone_size: .
v_call: TRBV10-3
cdr3_nt: TGTGCCATCAGTGAGTCCGGAAACGGGCCTTATGAGGGGCAGTACTTC
cdr3_aa: CAISESGNGPYEGQYF

d_call: .
j_call: TRBJ1-5
clone_size: few
v_call: TRBV27
cdr3_nt: TGTGCCAGCAGGACCACCGGCGGATACAATCAGCCCCAGCATTTT
cdr3_aa: CASRTTGGYNQPQHF

d_call: .
j_call: TRBJ2-7
clone_size: .
v_call: TRBV11-2
cdr3_nt: TGTGCCAGCAGCCGGGACTTCAGCTACGAGCAGTACTTC
cdr3_aa: CASSRDFSYEQYF

d_call: .
j_call: TRBJ2-3
clone_size: .
v_call: TRBV6-1
cdr3_nt: TGTGCCCTGAGGGGACTTCCAACTGATACGCAGTATTTT
cdr3_aa: CALRGLPTDTQYF

d_call: .
j_call: TRBJ1-2
clone_size: .
v_call: TRBV28
cdr3_nt: TGTGCCAGCAGTTTACGGGGGTTGCGTGGCTACACCTTC
cdr3_aa: CASSLRGLRGYTF

d_call: TRBD1
j_call: TRBJ1-1
clone_size: .
v_call: TRBV9
cdr3_nt: TGTGCCAGCAGCCCTTCCACAGGGGGCCGGGACACTGAAGCTTTCTTT
cdr3_aa: CASSPSTGGRDTEAFF

d_call: TRBD2
j_call: TRBJ2-7
clone_size: .
v_call: TRBV2
cdr3_nt: TGTGCCAGCAGGCGCGGGACTATCTCCTACGAGCAGTACTTC
cdr3_aa: CASRRGTISYEQYF

d_call: TRBD1
j_call: TRBJ1-1
clone_size: few
v_call: TRBV5-1
cdr3_nt: TGCGCCAGCAGCCTGGGACAGAAGAACACTGAAGCTTTCTTT
cdr3_aa: CASSLGQKNTEAFF

d_call: TRBD2
j_call: TRBJ2-3
clone_size: .
v_call: TRBV7-8
cdr3_nt: TGTGCCAGCAGCCGCTGGACTAGAACCGTGGGCACAGATACGCAGTATTTT
cdr3_aa: CASSRWTRTVGTDTQYF

d_call: .
j_call: TRBJ2-4
clone_size: .
v_call: TRBV27
cdr3_nt: TGTGCCAGCCGGACGACAGCAGCCAAAAACATTCAGTACTTC
cdr3_aa: CASRTTAAKNIQYF

d_call: .
j_call: TRBJ2-7
clone_size: .
v_call: TRBV19
cdr3_nt: TGTGCCAGTAGTATAGGAGGAGACTACGAGCAGTACTTC
cdr3_aa: CASSIGGDYEQYF

d_call: .
j_call: TRBJ2-5
clone_size: .
v_call: TRBV4-2
cdr3_nt: TGTGCCAGCAGCCAAGATAGGAGGGAGACCCAGTACTTC
cdr3_aa: CASSQDRRETQYF

d_call: TRBD2
j_call: TRBJ2-1
clone_size: .
v_call: TRBV14
cdr3_nt: TGTGCCAGCAGCCAATACTCGGGGGCACTAGCGGGGGTTAGCTCCTACAATGAGCAGTTCTTC
cdr3_aa: CASSQYSGALAGVSSYNEQFF

d_call: TRBD2
j_call: TRBJ2-3
clone_size: .
v_call: TRBV6-5
cdr3_nt: TGTGCCAGCAGTCCACTAGCGGGAGGAGATACGCAGTATTTT
cdr3_aa: CASSPLAGGDTQYF